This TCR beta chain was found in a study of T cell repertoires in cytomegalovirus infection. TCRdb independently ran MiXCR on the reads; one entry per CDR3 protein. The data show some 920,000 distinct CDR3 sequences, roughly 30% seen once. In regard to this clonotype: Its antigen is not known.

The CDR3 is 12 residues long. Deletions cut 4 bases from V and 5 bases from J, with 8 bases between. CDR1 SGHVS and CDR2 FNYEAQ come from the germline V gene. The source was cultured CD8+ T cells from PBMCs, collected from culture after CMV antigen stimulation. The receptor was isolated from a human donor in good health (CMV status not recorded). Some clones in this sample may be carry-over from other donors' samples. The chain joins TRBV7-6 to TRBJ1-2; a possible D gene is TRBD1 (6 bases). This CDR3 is CASSSGQYGYTF. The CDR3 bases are TGTGCCAGCAGCTCCGGACAGTATGGCTACACCTTC.